This TCR beta chain was identified during a study of blood T cell repertoires in COVID-19. Background on the study: Italy, Spain and the United States were the sources of the convalescent and acute COVID-19 samples. From T cells, B-cell-depleted T cells, or PBMCs came the material, which was cDNA or gDNA.

The CDR3 loop spans 13 amino acids. Germline values: CDR1 DFQATT, CDR2 SNEGSKA (reference sequence). Germline trimming cut 3 bases from V and 7 bases from J; bases unmatched to any gene: 5. Authors' data handling: Reference gene primer amplification yielded estimated nucleated cell counts. Profiled with immunoSEQ multiplex PCR; TCRdb holds only in-frame clones, not every one. V, J and clone size were drawn from that table, and D and trimming were deduced from the DNA. The sample holds 240,000 or so clones; about 90% are singletons and the top ten take 6.2%. The sequence derives from a man in his fifties or sixties with acute or convalescent COVID-19. The sequencing input was peripheral blood. V usage is TRBV20-1 and J usage is TRBJ2-5; TRBD2 agrees at 10 bases. CDR3 protein: CSASFGTSVTQYF. CDR3 nucleotide sequence: TGCAGTGCTAGTTTCGGGACTAGCGTGACCCAGTACTTC.